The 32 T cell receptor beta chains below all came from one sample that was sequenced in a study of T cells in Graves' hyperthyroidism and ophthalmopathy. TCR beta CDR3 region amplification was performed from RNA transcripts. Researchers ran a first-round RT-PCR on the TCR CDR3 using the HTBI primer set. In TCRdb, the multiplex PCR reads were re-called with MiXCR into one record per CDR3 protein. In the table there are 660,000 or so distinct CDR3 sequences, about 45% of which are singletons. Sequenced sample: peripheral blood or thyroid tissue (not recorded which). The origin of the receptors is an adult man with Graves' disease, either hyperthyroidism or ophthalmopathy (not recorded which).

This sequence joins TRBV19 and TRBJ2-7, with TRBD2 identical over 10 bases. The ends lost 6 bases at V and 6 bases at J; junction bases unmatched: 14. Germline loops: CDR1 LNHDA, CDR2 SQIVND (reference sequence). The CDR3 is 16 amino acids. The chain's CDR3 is CASRNRSSLAGAEQYF. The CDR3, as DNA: TGTGCCAGTAGGAACAGGTCGTCGCTAGCGGGAGCCGAGCAGTACTTC.

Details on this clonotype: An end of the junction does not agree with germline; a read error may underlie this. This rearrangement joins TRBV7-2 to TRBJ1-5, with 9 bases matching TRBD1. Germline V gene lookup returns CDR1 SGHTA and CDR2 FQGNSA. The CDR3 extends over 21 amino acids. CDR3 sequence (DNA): TGTGCCAGCAGTTTAGCCGGACCCCGGGACAGGGCAGACTTTAGCAATCAGCCCCAGCATTTT. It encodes CASSLAGPRDRADFSNQPQHF.

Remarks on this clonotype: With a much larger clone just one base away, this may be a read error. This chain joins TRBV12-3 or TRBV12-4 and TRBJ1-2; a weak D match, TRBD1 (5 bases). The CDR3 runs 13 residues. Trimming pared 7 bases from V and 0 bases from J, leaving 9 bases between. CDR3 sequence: CASTPGANYGYTF. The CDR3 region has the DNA TGTGCCAGCACCCCGGGGGCTAACTATGGCTACACCTTC.

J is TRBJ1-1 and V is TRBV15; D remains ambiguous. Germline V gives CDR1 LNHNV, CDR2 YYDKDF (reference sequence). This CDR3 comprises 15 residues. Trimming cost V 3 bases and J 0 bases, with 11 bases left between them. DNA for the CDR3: TGTGCCACCAGCAGCTTGGCGGGGTTGAACACTGAAGCTTTCTTT. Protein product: CATSSLAGLNTEAFF. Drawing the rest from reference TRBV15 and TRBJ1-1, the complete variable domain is DAMVIQNPRYQVTQFGKPVTLSCSQTLNHNVMYWYQQKSSQAPKLLFHYYDKDFNNEADTPDNFQSRRPNTSFCFLDIRSPGLGDTAMYLCATSSLAGLNTEAFFGQGTRLTVV.

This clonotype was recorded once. The CDR3 loop is CATSSGNSNQPQHF. In DNA, the CDR3 is TGTGCCACCAGTTCCGGCAACAGCAATCAGCCCCAGCATTTT. V is TRBV24-1 and J is TRBJ1-5, with D uncertain. V dropped 6 bases and J dropped 1 base, with 9 bases sitting between them. Per the germline V gene, CDR1 is KGHDR and CDR2 is SFDVKD. This CDR3 spans 14 amino acids.

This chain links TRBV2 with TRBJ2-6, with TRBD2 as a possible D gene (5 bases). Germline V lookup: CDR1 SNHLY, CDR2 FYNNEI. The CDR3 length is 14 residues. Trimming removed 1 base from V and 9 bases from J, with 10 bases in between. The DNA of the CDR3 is TGTGCCAGCAGTGAAGGATTGAGGGTCAACGTCCTGACTTTC. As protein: CASSEGLRVNVLTF.

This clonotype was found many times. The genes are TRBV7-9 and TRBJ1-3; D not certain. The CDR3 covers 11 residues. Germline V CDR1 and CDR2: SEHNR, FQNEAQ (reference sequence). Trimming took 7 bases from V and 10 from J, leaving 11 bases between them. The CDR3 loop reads CASTGRETIYF. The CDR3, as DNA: TGTGCCAGCACGGGTCGGGAGACCATATATTTT.

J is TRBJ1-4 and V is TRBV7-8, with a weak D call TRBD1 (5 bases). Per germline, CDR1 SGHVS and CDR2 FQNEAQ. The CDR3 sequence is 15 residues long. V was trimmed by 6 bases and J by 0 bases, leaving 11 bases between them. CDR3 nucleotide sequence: TGTGCCAGCAGTTTGGGGGGGACAACTAATGAAAAACTGTTTTTT. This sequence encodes CASSLGGTTNEKLFF.

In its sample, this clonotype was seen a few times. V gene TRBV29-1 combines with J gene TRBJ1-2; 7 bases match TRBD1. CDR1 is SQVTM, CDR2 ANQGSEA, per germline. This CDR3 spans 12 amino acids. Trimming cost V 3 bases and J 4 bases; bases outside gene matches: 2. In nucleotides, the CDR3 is TGCAGCGTTGAGGGGGACAGCTATGGCTACACCTTC. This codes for CSVEGDSYGYTF.

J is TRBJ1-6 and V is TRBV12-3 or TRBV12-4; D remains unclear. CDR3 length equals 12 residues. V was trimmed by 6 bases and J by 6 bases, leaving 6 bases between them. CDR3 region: CASRTPNSPLHF. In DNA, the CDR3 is TGTGCCAGCAGGACACCTAATTCACCCCTCCACTTT.

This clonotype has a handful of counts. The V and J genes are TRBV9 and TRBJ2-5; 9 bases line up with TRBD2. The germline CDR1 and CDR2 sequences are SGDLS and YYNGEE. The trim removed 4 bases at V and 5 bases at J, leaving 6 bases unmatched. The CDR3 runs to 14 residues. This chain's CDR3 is CASSQPGTSETQYF. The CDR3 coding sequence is TGTGCCAGCAGCCAACCTGGGACTAGCGAGACCCAGTACTTC. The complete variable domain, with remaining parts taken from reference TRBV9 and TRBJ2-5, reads DSGVTQTPKHLITATGQRVTLRCSPRSGDLSVYWYQQSLDQGLQFLIQYYNGEERAKGNILERFSAQQFPDLHSELNLSSLELGDSALYFCASSQPGTSETQYFGPGTRLLVL.

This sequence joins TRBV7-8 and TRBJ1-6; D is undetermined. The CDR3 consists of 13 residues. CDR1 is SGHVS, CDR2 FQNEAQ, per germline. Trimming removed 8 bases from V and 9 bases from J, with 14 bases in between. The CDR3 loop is CASSPEEGSPLHF. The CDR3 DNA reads TGTGCCAGCTCACCGGAGGAGGGTTCACCCCTCCACTTT.

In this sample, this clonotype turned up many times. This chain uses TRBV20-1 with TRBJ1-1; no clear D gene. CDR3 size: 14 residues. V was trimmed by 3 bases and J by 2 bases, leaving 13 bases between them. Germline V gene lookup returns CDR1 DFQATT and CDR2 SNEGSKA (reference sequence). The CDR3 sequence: CSASQDEVNTEAFF. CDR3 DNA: TGCAGTGCTAGTCAAGATGAGGTCAACACTGAAGCTTTCTTT.

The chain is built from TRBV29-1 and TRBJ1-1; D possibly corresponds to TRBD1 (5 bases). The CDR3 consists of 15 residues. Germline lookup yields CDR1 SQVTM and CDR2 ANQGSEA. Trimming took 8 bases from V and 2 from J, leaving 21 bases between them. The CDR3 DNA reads TGCAGCATGACGACGGGTCAGGGATCCAACACTGAAGCTTTCTTT. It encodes CSMTTGQGSNTEAFF.

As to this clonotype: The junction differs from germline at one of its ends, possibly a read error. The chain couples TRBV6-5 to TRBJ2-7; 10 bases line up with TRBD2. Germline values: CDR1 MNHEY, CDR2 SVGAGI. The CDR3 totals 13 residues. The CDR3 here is CASSSGTSERQCF. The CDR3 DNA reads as TGTGCCAGCAGTTCCGGGACTAGCGAGCGGCAGTGCTTC.

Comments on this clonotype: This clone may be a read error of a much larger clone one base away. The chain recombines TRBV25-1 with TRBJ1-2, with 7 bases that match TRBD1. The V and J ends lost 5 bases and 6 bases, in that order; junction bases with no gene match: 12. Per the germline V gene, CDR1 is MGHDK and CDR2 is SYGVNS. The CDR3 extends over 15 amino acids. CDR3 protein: CASSIGQEWNDGYTF. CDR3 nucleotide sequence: TGTGCCAGCAGTATAGGACAGGAATGGAACGATGGCTACACCTTC.

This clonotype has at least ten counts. The CDR3 bases are TGTGCCAGCGTCGCCGACGGAGGCAATCAGCCCCAGCATTTT. It yields the protein CASVADGGNQPQHF. The chain uses TRBV2 and TRBJ1-5; D not resolved. Germline loops: CDR1 SNHLY, CDR2 FYNNEI. This CDR3 comprises 14 residues. V was pared by 8 bases and J by 2 bases, with 13 bases between.

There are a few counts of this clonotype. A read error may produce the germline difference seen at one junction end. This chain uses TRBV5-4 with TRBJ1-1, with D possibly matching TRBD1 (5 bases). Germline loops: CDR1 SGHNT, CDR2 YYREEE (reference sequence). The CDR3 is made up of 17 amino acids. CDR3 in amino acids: CASSLADLGPPNAEAFF. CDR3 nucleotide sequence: TGTGCCAGCAGCTTGGCGGATTTGGGACCGCCGAACGCTGAAGCTTTCTTT.

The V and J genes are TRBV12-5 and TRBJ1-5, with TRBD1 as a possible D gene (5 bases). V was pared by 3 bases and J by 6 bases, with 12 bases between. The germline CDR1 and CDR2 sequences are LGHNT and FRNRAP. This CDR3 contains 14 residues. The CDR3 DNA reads TGTGCTAGTGGTTTTCTCGGGGCGGTTCAGCCCCAGCATTTT. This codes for CASGFLGAVQPQHF.

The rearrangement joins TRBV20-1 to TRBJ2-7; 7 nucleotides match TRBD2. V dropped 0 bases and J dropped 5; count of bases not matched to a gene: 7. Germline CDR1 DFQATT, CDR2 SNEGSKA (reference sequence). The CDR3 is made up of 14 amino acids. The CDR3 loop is CSARESLAVHEQYF. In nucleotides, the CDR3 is TGCAGTGCTAGAGAATCCCTAGCGGTCCACGAGCAGTACTTC.

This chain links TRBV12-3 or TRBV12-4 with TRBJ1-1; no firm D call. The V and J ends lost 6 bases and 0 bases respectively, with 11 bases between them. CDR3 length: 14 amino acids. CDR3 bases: TGTGCCAGCAGAAGAGGAATTATGAACACTGAAGCTTTCTTT. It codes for CASRRGIMNTEAFF.

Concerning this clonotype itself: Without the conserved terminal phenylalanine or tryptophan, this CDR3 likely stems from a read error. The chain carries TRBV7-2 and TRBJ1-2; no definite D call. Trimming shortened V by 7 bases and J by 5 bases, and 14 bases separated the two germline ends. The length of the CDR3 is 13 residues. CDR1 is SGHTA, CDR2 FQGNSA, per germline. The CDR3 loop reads CASTPTDGYGYTL. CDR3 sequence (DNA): TGTGCCAGCACCCCGACGGACGGGTATGGCTACACCTTA.

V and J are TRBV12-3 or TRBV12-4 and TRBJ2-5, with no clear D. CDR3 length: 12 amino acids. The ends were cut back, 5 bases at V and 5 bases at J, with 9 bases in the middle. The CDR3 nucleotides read TGTGCCAGCAGTACTCCCGCGGAGACCCAGTACTTC. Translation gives CASSTPAETQYF.

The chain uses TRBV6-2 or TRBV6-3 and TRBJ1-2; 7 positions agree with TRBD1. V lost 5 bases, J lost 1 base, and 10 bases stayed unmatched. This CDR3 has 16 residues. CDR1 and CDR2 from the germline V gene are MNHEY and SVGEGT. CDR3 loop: CASSLGTDLFNYGYTF. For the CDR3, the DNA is TGTGCCAGCAGTCTCGGGACAGACCTATTTAACTATGGCTACACCTTC.

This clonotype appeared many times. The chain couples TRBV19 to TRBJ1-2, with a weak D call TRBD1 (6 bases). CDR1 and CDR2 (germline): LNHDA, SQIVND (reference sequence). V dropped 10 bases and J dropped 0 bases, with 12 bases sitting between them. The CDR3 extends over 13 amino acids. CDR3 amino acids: CATRDTTNYGYTF. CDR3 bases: TGTGCCACCCGGGACACAACTAACTATGGCTACACCTTC.

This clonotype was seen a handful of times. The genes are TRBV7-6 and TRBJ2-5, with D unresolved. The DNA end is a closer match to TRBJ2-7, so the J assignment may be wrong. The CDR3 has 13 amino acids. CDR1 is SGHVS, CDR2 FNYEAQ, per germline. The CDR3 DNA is TGTGCCAGCAGAGGTTCAGGTTCCTACGAGCAGTACTTC. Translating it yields CASRGSGSYEQYF.

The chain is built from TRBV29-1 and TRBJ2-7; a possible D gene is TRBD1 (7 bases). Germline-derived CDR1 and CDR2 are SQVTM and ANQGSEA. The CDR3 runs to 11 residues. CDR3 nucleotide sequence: TGCAGACGCGGGACAGAATACGAGCAGTACTTC. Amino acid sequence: CRRGTEYEQYF.

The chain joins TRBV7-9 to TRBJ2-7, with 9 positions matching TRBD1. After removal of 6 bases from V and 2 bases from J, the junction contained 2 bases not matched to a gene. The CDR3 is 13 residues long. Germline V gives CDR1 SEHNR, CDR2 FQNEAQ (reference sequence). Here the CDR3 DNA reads TGTGCCAGCAGTTACAGGGGGCCCTACGAGCAGTACTTC. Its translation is CASSYRGPYEQYF.

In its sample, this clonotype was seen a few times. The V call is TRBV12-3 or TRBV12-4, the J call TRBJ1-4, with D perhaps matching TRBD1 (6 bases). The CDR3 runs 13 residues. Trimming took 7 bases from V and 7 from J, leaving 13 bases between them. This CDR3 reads CASISGQSEKLFF. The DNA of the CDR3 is TGTGCCAGCATCTCAGGACAGAGTGAAAAACTGTTTTTT.

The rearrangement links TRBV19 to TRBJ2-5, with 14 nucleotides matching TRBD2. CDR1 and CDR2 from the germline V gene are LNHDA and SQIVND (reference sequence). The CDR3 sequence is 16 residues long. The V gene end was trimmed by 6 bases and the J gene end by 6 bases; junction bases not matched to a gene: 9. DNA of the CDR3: TGTGCCAGTAGCAACGTCGGGACTAGCGGGAGAAAGACCCAGTACTTC. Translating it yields CASSNVGTSGRKTQYF.

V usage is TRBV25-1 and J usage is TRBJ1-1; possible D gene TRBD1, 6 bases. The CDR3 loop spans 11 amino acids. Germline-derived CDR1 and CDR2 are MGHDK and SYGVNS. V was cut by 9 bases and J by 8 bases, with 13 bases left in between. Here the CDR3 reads CASTTTGEAFF. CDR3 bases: TGTGCCAGTACTACAACAGGGGAAGCTTTCTTT.

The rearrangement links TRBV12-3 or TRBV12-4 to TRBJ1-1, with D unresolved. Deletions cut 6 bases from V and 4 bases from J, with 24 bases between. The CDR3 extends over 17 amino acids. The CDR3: CASSQDIYGKGRTEAFF. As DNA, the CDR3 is TGTGCCAGCAGCCAAGATATTTACGGGAAAGGTCGCACTGAAGCTTTCTTT.